Listed here are 24 T cell receptor beta chains from one sample, sequenced in a study of T cell changes during pregnancy in multiple sclerosis. Repertoires were generated with immunoSEQ multiplex PCR, while TCRdb's copy carries only in-frame clones and drops some. The sample has 90,000 to 95,000 clones, 80% to 95% seen once. The specimen was peripheral blood, collected in the first trimester of pregnancy. The receptor source for this set is a female donor with multiple sclerosis, enrolled in a pregnancy study.

The J gene is TRBJ2-7, the V gene TRBV12-5; tentatively, D is TRBD1 (6 bases). V dropped 7 bases and J dropped 7 bases, with 20 bases sitting between them. From germline, CDR1 is LGHNT and CDR2 FRNRAP. The CDR3 length is 14 residues. The CDR3 DNA reads TGTGCTAGTGCCGGGACAAGTCGCCCCTGGGAGCAGTACTTC. Translation gives CASAGTSRPWEQYF.

The rearrangement joins TRBV6-1 to TRBJ1-2, with D hard to call. CDR1 is MNHNS, CDR2 SASEGT, per germline. V was trimmed by 8 bases and J by 3 bases, leaving 19 bases between them. The CDR3 loop spans 15 amino acids. The CDR3 protein is CASEGRPSWDYGYTF. In DNA, the CDR3 is TGTGCCAGCGAAGGGAGGCCGTCATGGGACTATGGCTACACCTTC.

This chain links TRBV6-1 with TRBJ2-2, with 8 bases matching TRBD1. The CDR3 runs to 13 residues. Trimming cost V 8 bases and J 6 bases; bases outside gene matches: 5. Germline-derived CDR1 and CDR2 are MNHNS and SASEGT. In DNA, the CDR3 is TGTGCCAGCCCCGGGACAGGCCCCGGGGAGCTGTTTTTT. As protein: CASPGTGPGELFF.

The V and J genes are TRBV7-6 and TRBJ1-1, with D unclear. Germline V gene lookup returns CDR1 SGHVS and CDR2 FNYEAQ. The CDR3 totals 10 residues. Trimming removed 8 bases from V and 2 bases from J, with 3 bases in between. The chain's CDR3 is CASGNTEAFF. The CDR3 DNA reads as TGTGCCAGCGGCAACACTGAAGCTTTCTTT.

The chain is built from TRBV19 and TRBJ2-7; 8 positions match TRBD1. The ends lost 2 bases at V and 3 bases at J; junction bases unmatched: 0. Germline CDR1 LNHDA, CDR2 SQIVND (reference sequence). CDR3 size: 13 residues. In nucleotides, the CDR3 is TGTGCCAGTAGTATAACAGGGGGCTACGAGCAGTACTTC. Protein: CASSITGGYEQYF. The full variable domain, rest sourced from reference TRBV19 and TRBJ2-7, is DGGITQSPKYLFRKEGQNVTLSCEQNLNHDAMYWYRQDPGQGLRLIYYSQIVNDFQKGDIAEGYSVSREKKESFPLTVTSAQKNPTAFYLCASSITGGYEQYFGPGTRLTVT.

The V and J genes are TRBV5-1 and TRBJ1-2; TRBD1 might be the D (5 bases). V lost 1 base, J lost 2 bases, and 12 bases lay in between. This CDR3 has 15 residues. Per the germline V gene, CDR1 is SGHRS and CDR2 is YFSETQ. CDR3 DNA: TGCGCCAGCAGCTTGAATTTACAGGCGAACTATGGCTACACCTTC. This translates into CASSLNLQANYGYTF.

This clone was seen a few times. The rearrangement links TRBV18 to TRBJ1-6; a possible D gene is TRBD1 (5 bases). Germline lookup yields CDR1 KGHSH and CDR2 LQKENI. CDR3 length: 14 residues. Trimming took 1 base from V and 10 from J, leaving 11 bases between them. Here the CDR3 DNA reads TGTGCCAGCTCACCACGGCAGGGCGAATCACCCCTCCACTTT. Its protein product is CASSPRQGESPLHF.

The genes are TRBV13 and TRBJ2-1; D is possibly TRBD2 (6 bases). The germline V gene has CDR1 PRHDT and CDR2 FYEKMQ (reference sequence). V was pared by 5 bases and J by 5 bases, with 22 bases between. The CDR3 runs to 17 residues. The CDR3 spells CASSPGGTIPANNEQFF. The CDR3, as DNA: TGTGCCAGCAGCCCCGGCGGGACCATCCCGGCAAACAATGAGCAGTTCTTC.

The chain is built from TRBV28 and TRBJ2-1; 11 bases align to TRBD2. CDR3 length equals 18 residues. V lost 6 bases and J lost 0; bases outside the gene matches: 10. Per the germline V gene, CDR1 is MDHEN and CDR2 is SYDVKM. This CDR3 is CASSLYLSGGASYNEQFF. CDR3 sequence (DNA): TGTGCCAGCAGCCTCTACCTTAGCGGGGGGGCCTCCTACAATGAGCAGTTCTTC. The full variable domain, rest sourced from reference TRBV28 and TRBJ2-1, is DVKVTQSSRYLVKRTGEKVFLECVQDMDHENMFWYRQDPGLGLRLIYFSYDVKMKEKGDIPEGYSVSREKKERFSLILESASTNQTSMYLCASSLYLSGGASYNEQFFGPGTRLTVL.

The chain couples TRBV21-1 to TRBJ1-3. TRBV21-1 is an annotated pseudogene. This CDR3 region has 19 residues. In nucleotides, the CDR3 is TGTGCCAGCAGCAACCCCTCCGGGAAAGCCTCCGGTGACGGAAACACCATATATTTT. Its translation is CASSNPSGKASGDGNTIYF.

The gene calls are TRBV6-5 and TRBJ1-1; 8 bases are shared with TRBD1. Trimming took 2 bases from V and 4 from J; bases not matched to a gene: 6. The CDR3 covers 15 residues. CDR1 is MNHEY, CDR2 SVGAGI, per germline. The CDR3 region has the DNA TGTGCCAGCAGTTACGTTGGACAGGGTGGCACTGAAGCTTTCTTT. It encodes CASSYVGQGGTEAFF.

This chain joins TRBV11-1 and TRBJ2-5, with 7 bases that match TRBD2. V shed 2 bases and J 0 bases; nucleotides not matched to a gene: 12. CDR3 size: 18 residues. Germline lookup yields CDR1 SGHAT and CDR2 FQDESV (reference sequence). The CDR3 spells CASSLTPLAASYQETQYF. In nucleotides, the CDR3 is TGTGCCAGCAGCTTAACGCCTCTAGCGGCGTCGTACCAAGAGACCCAGTACTTC.

This chain joins TRBV7-9 and TRBJ2-7; D is undetermined. This CDR3 is 11 amino acids long. V shed 1 base and J shed 9 bases, with 7 bases lying between them. Looked up from germline, CDR1 is SEHNR and CDR2 is FQNEAQ (reference sequence). The CDR3 DNA is TGTGCCAGCAGCTTAGGACCGGGGCAGTACTTC. This codes for CASSLGPGQYF. Based on the CDR3 plus reference TRBV7-9 and TRBJ2-7, the full variable domain is DTGVSQNPRHKITKRGQNVTFRCDPISEHNRLYWYRQTLGQGPEFLTYFQNEAQLEKSRLLSDRFSAERPKGSFSTLEIQRTEQGDSAMYLCASSLGPGQYFGPGTRLTVT.

CDR3 region: CASSSTPDRVGGYTF. The CDR3 DNA sequence: TGTGCCAGCAGTTCGACCCCGGACAGGGTGGGTGGCTACACCTTC. V is TRBV27 and J is TRBJ1-2; 8 bases line up with TRBD1. The CDR3 runs 15 residues. Germline lookup yields CDR1 MNHEY and CDR2 SMNVEV (reference sequence). The ends lost 4 bases at V and 7 bases at J; junction bases unmatched: 11.

The V and J genes are TRBV30 and TRBJ2-1, with 11 bases matching TRBD2. V dropped 5 bases and J dropped 9; count of bases not matched to a gene: 3. Germline CDR1 GTSNPN, CDR2 SVGIG (reference sequence). The CDR3 runs 12 residues. The CDR3: CAWGSGGAEQFF. In DNA, the CDR3 is TGTGCCTGGGGTAGCGGGGGGGCTGAGCAGTTCTTC.

The V and J genes are TRBV29-1 and TRBJ1-1, with unresolved D. Looked up from germline, CDR1 is SQVTM and CDR2 is ANQGSEA. The CDR3 totals 12 residues. Trimming removed 7 bases at V and 6 bases at J, with 15 bases between. CDR3 coding DNA: TGCAGCGCAGCCGGAGAGGGCCCTGAAGCTTTCTTT. This encodes CSAAGEGPEAFF.

The chain has TRBV5-1 and TRBJ1-1; D ambiguous. V was shortened by 0 bases and J by 6 bases, with 9 bases between the two germline ends. The CDR3 is made up of 13 amino acids. Germline V gives CDR1 SGHRS, CDR2 YFSETQ. CDR3 nucleotides: TGCGCCAGCAGCTTGGGAATTTCGGCTGAAGCTTTCTTT. It codes for CASSLGISAEAFF.

The rearrangement joins TRBV2 to TRBJ1-1; D unresolved. Trimming shortened V by 4 bases and J by 11 bases, and 14 bases separated the two germline ends. The CDR3 extends over 12 amino acids. In germline, CDR1 is SNHLY, CDR2 FYNNEI. This CDR3 reads CASSGEDWRAFF. The DNA for the CDR3 is TGTGCCAGCAGTGGTGAAGACTGGCGGGCTTTCTTT.

The chain uses TRBV30 and TRBJ1-6; TRBD1 agrees at 9 bases. Germline-derived CDR1 and CDR2 are GTSNPN and SVGIG (reference sequence). CDR3 length: 14 residues. V lost 3 bases, J lost 9 bases, and 6 bases stayed unmatched. The CDR3 loop is CAWRGDRVISPLHF. CDR3 coding DNA: TGTGCCTGGAGGGGGGACAGGGTCATTTCACCCCTCCACTTT.

In its sample, this clone was seen a few times. This chain links TRBV6-1 with TRBJ2-7; a weak D match, TRBD1 (6 bases). CDR1 is MNHNS, CDR2 SASEGT, per germline. Trimming removed 7 bases from V and 5 bases from J, with 15 bases in between. The CDR3 sequence is 13 residues long. The CDR3 DNA is TGTGCCAGCACCTCGTCGGACAGCCACGAGCAGTACTTC. Its protein is CASTSSDSHEQYF.

CDR3 DNA sequence: TGTGCCATGTCCGCCGGGACAGGCACAGATACGCAGTATTTT. Translated: CAMSAGTGTDTQYF. The chain couples TRBV7-9 to TRBJ2-3; 7 positions match TRBD1. V shed 10 bases and J 1 base; nucleotides not matched to a gene: 8. CDR1 SEHNR and CDR2 FQNEAQ come from the germline V gene (reference sequence). The CDR3 runs 14 residues. Complete variable domain (other parts from reference TRBV7-9 and TRBJ2-3): DTGVSQNPRHKITKRGQNVTFRCDPISEHNRLYWYRQTLGQGPEFLTYFQNEAQLEKSRLLSDRFSAERPKGSFSTLEIQRTEQGDSAMYLCAMSAGTGTDTQYFGPGTRLTVL.

This clone has just one count. The V and J genes are TRBV13 and TRBJ1-2; 7 bases map to TRBD1. With 3 bases clipped from V and 2 bases from J, the junction kept 3 bases outside the gene matches. The CDR3 is 14 residues long. CDR1 is PRHDT and CDR2 is FYEKMQ in the germline V gene (reference sequence). CDR3 bases: TGTGCCAGCAGCTTCGGCAGGGGGAACTATGGCTACACCTTC. Amino acids: CASSFGRGNYGYTF.

The gene calls are TRBV30 and TRBJ2-1, with a tentative D call TRBD2 (5 bases). The CDR3 is 12 residues long. The germline CDR1 and CDR2 sequences are GTSNPN and SVGIG (reference sequence). Trimming shortened V by 0 bases and J by 6 bases, and 6 bases separated the two germline ends. CDR3 DNA: TGTGCCTGGAGTGTAGGGAGCAATGAGCAGTTCTTC. The encoded protein is CAWSVGSNEQFF.

The J gene is TRBJ2-7, the V gene TRBV19; D is possibly TRBD1 (6 bases). Germline lookup yields CDR1 LNHDA and CDR2 SQIVND (reference sequence). The CDR3 runs 12 residues. The germline V and J ends were trimmed by 2 bases and 6 bases, with 8 bases remaining between them. The DNA of the CDR3 is TGTGCCAGTAGTATAAGAGGGGGCGAGCAGTACTTC. The encoded protein is CASSIRGGEQYF.